The clone carrying this T cell receptor (beta chain) appeared a few times. The data were taken from a study of human T cells and chemical hapten exposure. MiXCR, applied by TCRdb to the RACE reads, yields one record per CDR3 protein. Of around 150,000 distinct CDR3 sequences listed, roughly 15% are singletons. The time point: patch test 1, 2 weeks after DPC sensitization. Treatment here: therapeutic diphenylcyclopropenone sensitization with weekly scalp DPC. The CDR3 is 16 residues long. The V segment lost 0 bases and the J segment 0 bases; nucleotides outside the gene matches: 2. Germline CDR1 MNHEY, CDR2 SVGEGT.

The specimen was whole blood, collected in connection with sensitization to the hapten diphenylcyclopropenone (DPC). The chain is built from TRBV6-2 or TRBV6-3 and TRBJ2-1, with TRBD2 identical over 7 bases. This receptor was taken from a woman in her 30s with alopecia areata. Some clones in this sample may be carry-over from other donors' samples. CDR3 bases: TGTGCCAGCAGTTACTCTGGCGGGAGCTCCTACAATGAGCAGTTCTTC. Amino acid sequence: CASSYSGGSSYNEQFF.